These T cell receptor beta chains were read from a single sample in a study of blood T cell repertoires in COVID-19. Assay used: immunoSEQ multiplex PCR; TCRdb lists only in-frame clones, some missing. The sample yields about 320,000 clones, roughly 85% seen once. The sample taken for sequencing was PBMCs or T cells enriched from blood (not recorded which). These receptors were collected from a woman in her twenties or thirties who had been exposed to COVID-19. CDR3s include the opening cysteine and the closing phenylalanine or tryptophan. The D gene is left open where the match is weak. Only some rows state a clone size, as once, few, many or a class for expanded clones.

v_call	j_call	clone_size	d_call	cdr3_nt	cdr3_aa
TRBV3-1/TRBV3-2	TRBJ2-7	-	TRBD2	TGTGCCAGCAGCCATGGGACTAGCGGGATCGTGGAGCAGTACTTC	CASSHGTSGIVEQYF
TRBV30	TRBJ2-5	-	TRBD2	TGTGCCTGGACCGGTTGGCGGGGGGGCTTGGAGACCCAGTACTTC	CAWTGWRGGLETQYF
TRBV10-3	TRBJ1-6	-	-	TGTGCCATCAGTGGTGGGGGGTTCAGTTCACCCCTCCACTTT	CAISGGGFSSPLHF
TRBV3-1/TRBV3-2	TRBJ1-2	few	-	TGTGCCAGCAGCCAACGACCTAGAGACTATGGCTACACCTTC	CASSQRPRDYGYTF
TRBV28	TRBJ1-6	-	TRBD1	TGTGCCAGCAGTTCGACAGGGGAGCAATATTCACCCCTCCACTTT	CASSSTGEQYSPLHF
TRBV7-2	TRBJ2-5	-	TRBD1	TGTGCCAGCAGCTTACCCGGACAGGGCCAAGAGACCCAGTACTTC	CASSLPGQGQETQYF
TRBV25-1	TRBJ2-7	-	-	TGTGCCAGCAGTTTCAGGGGCCAAAGCCACGAGCAGTACTTC	CASSFRGQSHEQYF
TRBV12-3/TRBV12-4	TRBJ2-5	-	TRBD1	TGTGCCACCGGTAAAGGGGGCGTGGAGACCCAGTACTTC	CATGKGGVETQYF
TRBV5-6	TRBJ1-1	-	-	TGTGCCAGCAGCTCTCCCCGGGGCACTGAAGCTTTCTTT	CASSSPRGTEAFF
TRBV4-3	TRBJ1-3	-	-	TGCGCCAGCAGCCCCTCCGGGGGATCTGGAAACACCATATATTTT	CASSPSGGSGNTIYF
TRBV6-2/TRBV6-3	TRBJ2-5	-	TRBD2	TGTGCCAGCAGTCCGCTGGGACTAGCGGGGGGGCTGACACAAGAGACCCAGTACTTC	CASSPLGLAGGLTQETQYF
TRBV6-5	TRBJ2-7	-	TRBD1	TGTGCCAGCAGTTACGGCCCAGGGGGCGCCTACGAGCAGTACTTC	CASSYGPGGAYEQYF
TRBV5-1	TRBJ2-1	-	TRBD2	TGCGCCAGCAGCGGGACTAGCGGGAGGGCCGTCGAGCAGTTCTTC	CASSGTSGRAVEQFF
TRBV6-2/TRBV6-3	TRBJ2-7	-	-	TGTGCCAGCAGTTACTTTGGGGCCAACTACGAGCAGTACTTC	CASSYFGANYEQYF
TRBV30	TRBJ1-1	-	TRBD1	TGTGCCTGGGACAGGGGAGCCCTTGCGTCTGAAGCTTTCTTT	CAWDRGALASEAFF
TRBV5-1	TRBJ2-5	-	-	TGCGCCAGCAGCAAAGGCGGGCTGGGAGAGACCCAGTACTTC	CASSKGGLGETQYF
TRBV28	TRBJ1-2	-	TRBD1	TGTGCCAGCAGTCTGGGACAGGGGCTTGGCTACACCTTC	CASSLGQGLGYTF
TRBV7-2	TRBJ2-5	-	TRBD2	TGTGCCAGCAGCCGCCAGCGTCTAGCGGGGGGAGAGACCCAGTACTTC	CASSRQRLAGGETQYF
TRBV11-2	TRBJ2-1	-	TRBD2	TGTGCCAGCAGTCCCGAGCGGGGCGGGAGAAGGTCCTACAATGAGCAGTTCTTC	CASSPERGGRRSYNEQFF
TRBV3-1/TRBV3-2	TRBJ1-1	-	-	TGTGCCAGCAGCCAAGATCCGGAGGGAGGGAATACTGAAGCTTTCTTT	CASSQDPEGGNTEAFF
TRBV2	TRBJ1-5	-	-	TGTGCCAGCCAATTGACAGCCCATAGCAATCAGCCCCAGCATTTT	CASQLTAHSNQPQHF
TRBV5-1	TRBJ2-1	once	-	TGCGCCAGCAGCGGGGTGGGAGCCCGGGTCGATGAGCAGTTCTTC	CASSGVGARVDEQFF
TRBV19	TRBJ1-3	-	-	TGTGCCAGTAGTATACCGGGAAACACCATATATTTT	CASSIPGNTIYF
TRBV19	TRBJ2-1	-	-	TGTGCCAGTAGTCCCCTATTGTACAATGAGCAGTTCTTC	CASSPLLYNEQFF
TRBV7-3	TRBJ2-1	-	-	TGTGCCAGCAGCTCGTTGATCGGGGAAAGCTCCTACAATGAGCAGTTCTTC	CASSSLIGESSYNEQFF
TRBV24-1	TRBJ1-2	-	-	TGTGCCACCAGTGATTCGTGGAGGGAGGCTGGCTACACCTTC	CATSDSWREAGYTF
TRBV3-1/TRBV3-2	TRBJ1-1	few	-	TGTGCCAGCAGCCAAGATGGGGGCGCGTACACTGAAGCTTTCTTT	CASSQDGGAYTEAFF
TRBV27	TRBJ1-6	-	-	TGTGCCAGCAGTCTCGGAGGCCTTAATTCACCCCTCCACTTT	CASSLGGLNSPLHF
TRBV10-3	TRBJ1-5	-	-	TGTGCCATCAGTGGGACAGATTATAGCAATCAGCCCCAGCATTTT	CAISGTDYSNQPQHF
TRBV9	TRBJ2-2	-	TRBD1	TGTGCCAGCAGCAACAACCGGGACAGGGGATCAAACACCGGGGAGCTGTTTTTT	CASSNNRDRGSNTGELFF
TRBV4-1	TRBJ2-1	-	-	TGCGCCAGCAGCCAAGTTTGGGGAGACCGGAGGGCCGCCAATGAGCAGTTCTTC	CASSQVWGDRRAANEQFF
TRBV29-1	TRBJ2-7	-	TRBD2	TGCAGCGTTGAAGTTGGATCGGGAGGGACCTACGAGCAGTACTTC	CSVEVGSGGTYEQYF
TRBV27	TRBJ1-5	many	-	TGTGCCAGCAGTCAGACAGATAACCAGCCCCAGCATTTT	CASSQTDNQPQHF
TRBV28	TRBJ2-7	-	TRBD1	TGTGCCAGCAGACCCGGGACAGGGTCCTACGAGCAGTACTTC	CASRPGTGSYEQYF
TRBV5-4	TRBJ2-2	-	-	TGTGCCAGCAGCTTGATGCGGACCGGGGAGCTGTTTTTT	CASSLMRTGELFF
TRBV28	TRBJ1-5	-	TRBD1	TGTGCCAGCACCCCAGGGGGGCTTGGTCAGCCCCAGCATTTT	CASTPGGLGQPQHF
TRBV19	TRBJ1-1	-	-	TGTGCCAGTAGTATAGATCGGGGCAGGGGCGAAAGTATGAACACTGAAGCTTTCTTT	CASSIDRGRGESMNTEAFF
TRBV29-1	TRBJ1-1	-	TRBD1	TGCAGCGCGGGACAGACGAACACTGAAGCTTTCTTT	CSAGQTNTEAFF
TRBV2	TRBJ2-1	-	-	TGTGCCAGCAGTGAAATTCCCCCCGTTAACAATGAGCAGTTCTTC	CASSEIPPVNNEQFF
TRBV9	TRBJ1-1	-	TRBD1	TGTGCCAGCAGCGTAACGGGACAGGGGGAAGCTTTCTTT	CASSVTGQGEAFF
TRBV28	TRBJ1-2	many	-	TGTGCCAGCATCCAAAGGGGTGAAATGGGGGGCTACACCTTC	CASIQRGEMGGYTF
TRBV19	TRBJ1-6	-	-	TGTGCCAGTAGCCCGACAAGTAATTCACCCCTCCACTTT	CASSPTSNSPLHF
TRBV7-9	TRBJ2-7	-	TRBD1	TGTGCCAGCAGCCACTCACAGGGGTCCTACGAGCAGTACTTC	CASSHSQGSYEQYF
TRBV7-9	TRBJ1-1	-	-	TGTGCCAGCAGCTTAGGTATTCGTCCCCCTGAAGCTTTCTTT	CASSLGIRPPEAFF
TRBV12-3/TRBV12-4	TRBJ1-1	-	-	TGTGCCAGCAGCCAAGACGGAGCTGAAGCTTTCTTT	CASSQDGAEAFF
TRBV7-9	TRBJ1-2	-	-	TGTGCCAGCAGCTCTCTCAGGGATACCTTCTATGGCTACACCTTC	CASSSLRDTFYGYTF
TRBV9	TRBJ1-3	-	TRBD1	TGTGCCAGCAGCAGGGACAGGGGCGGGTCTGGAAACACCATATATTTT	CASSRDRGGSGNTIYF
TRBV19	TRBJ1-4	few	-	TGTGCCAGTAGTTCACAGGGTCAAGAAAAACTGTTTTTT	CASSSQGQEKLFF
TRBV5-1	TRBJ2-1	-	-	TGCGCCAGCAGCCCACAATGGGAGTACAATGAGCAGTTCTTC	CASSPQWEYNEQFF
TRBV30	TRBJ1-5	-	-	TGTGCCTGGAGCCCGGGAGGTAGCAATCAGCCCCAGCATTTT	CAWSPGGSNQPQHF
TRBV29-1	TRBJ2-7	-	TRBD1	TGCAGCGTTGATAGGGGACAGGGGCTTAGCGAGCAGTACTTC	CSVDRGQGLSEQYF
TRBV18	TRBJ1-2	-	TRBD1	TGTGCCAGCTCACCCGCGGGACAGGGGAACGGGGGCTACACCTTC	CASSPAGQGNGGYTF
TRBV5-1	TRBJ2-7	-	-	TGCGCCAGCAGCTTAGGGGGTATAACCTACGAGCAGTACTTC	CASSLGGITYEQYF
TRBV11-2	TRBJ1-2	-	TRBD1	TGTGCCAGCAGCTTAGGAAGACAGGGGATCTATGGCTACACCTTC	CASSLGRQGIYGYTF
TRBV28	TRBJ1-6	-	TRBD1	TGTGCCAGCAATCGACAGGGGGACTCCTATAATTCACCCCTCCACTTT	CASNRQGDSYNSPLHF
TRBV14	TRBJ2-3	-	-	TGTGCCAGCAGCCAAGTACAGGGCCGAGATACGCAGTATTTT	CASSQVQGRDTQYF